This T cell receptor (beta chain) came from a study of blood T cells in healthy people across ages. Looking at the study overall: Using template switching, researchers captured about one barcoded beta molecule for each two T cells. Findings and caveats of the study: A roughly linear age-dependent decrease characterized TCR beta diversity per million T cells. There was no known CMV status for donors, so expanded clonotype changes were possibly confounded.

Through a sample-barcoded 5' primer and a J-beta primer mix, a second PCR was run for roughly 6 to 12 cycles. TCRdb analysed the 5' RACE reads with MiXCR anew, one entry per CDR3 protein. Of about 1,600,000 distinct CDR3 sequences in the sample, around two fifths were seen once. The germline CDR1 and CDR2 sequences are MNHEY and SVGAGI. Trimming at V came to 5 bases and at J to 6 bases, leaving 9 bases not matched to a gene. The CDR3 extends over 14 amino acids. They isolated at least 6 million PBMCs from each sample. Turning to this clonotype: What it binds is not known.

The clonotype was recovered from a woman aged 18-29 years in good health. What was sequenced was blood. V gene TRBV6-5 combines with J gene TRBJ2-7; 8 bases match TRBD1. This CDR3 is CASSPRQGNGEQYF. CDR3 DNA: TGTGCCAGCAGTCCCCGACAGGGGAACGGCGAGCAGTACTTC.